This passage covers 24 T cell receptor beta chains from one sample sequenced in a study of T cells after yellow fever vaccination. TCRdb re-called the 5' RACE reads with MiXCR, one entry per CDR3 protein. The data show under 300,000 distinct CDR3 sequences, with 6.9% seen just once and approximately 0.85% held by the top ten. Specimen: CD4+ T cells sorted from PBMCs, collected 15 days after the yellow fever booster vaccination. These receptor sequences come from a man aged 30-40 years who received the YFV17D yellow fever vaccine.

In this sample, this clonotype turned up a few times. The rearrangement joins TRBV5-1 to TRBJ2-1; either TRBD1 or TRBD2 may fit D (5 bases each). Germline CDR1 and CDR2: SGHRS and YFSETQ. Trimming took off 2 bases at V and 4 bases at J, with 10 bases between the two ends. This CDR3 has 14 amino acids. CDR3: CASSFRGDYNEQFF. The CDR3 DNA follows: TGCGCCAGCAGCTTTCGAGGGGATTACAATGAGCAGTTCTTC.

In this sample, this clonotype turned up many times. The chain couples TRBV20-1 to TRBJ2-7; 9 bases fit TRBD1. This CDR3 is 14 amino acids long. CDR1 is DFQATT and CDR2 is SNEGSKA in the germline V gene (reference sequence). The trim removed 5 bases at V and 5 bases at J, leaving 10 bases unmatched. CDR3 amino acids: CSARDRVQWDEQYF. In DNA form, the CDR3 reads TGCAGTGCTCGGGACAGGGTTCAGTGGGACGAGCAGTACTTC.

The sample holds a few counts of this clonotype. V gene TRBV7-8 combines with J gene TRBJ2-7; D possibly corresponds to TRBD2 (6 bases). Trimming pared 5 bases from V and 7 bases from J, leaving 18 bases between. Per the germline V gene, CDR1 is SGHVS and CDR2 is FQNEAQ. This CDR3 comprises 14 residues. For the CDR3, the DNA is TGTGCCAGCAGCCGTGTCGGGAGTGGATTTGAGCAGTACTTC. Translation: CASSRVGSGFEQYF.

This clonotype was recorded at least ten times. The chain links TRBV2 to TRBJ1-1; D remains ambiguous. V was shortened by 0 bases and J by 1 base, with 9 bases between the two germline ends. This CDR3 contains 15 residues. Germline-derived CDR1 and CDR2 are SNHLY and FYNNEI. CDR3 loop: CASSEALPGNTEAFF. The CDR3 bases are TGTGCCAGCAGTGAAGCGCTGCCGGGGAACACTGAAGCTTTCTTT.

J is TRBJ1-4 and V is TRBV2, with D unresolved. Germline V gene data show CDR1 as SNHLY and CDR2 as FYNNEI. V was cut by 7 bases and J by 7 bases, with 13 bases left in between. This CDR3 is built from 13 residues. CDR3 protein: CASTAERIEKLFF. CDR3 DNA: TGTGCCAGCACCGCGGAGAGGATTGAAAAACTGTTTTTT.

The sample holds a few counts of this clonotype. This sequence joins TRBV2 and TRBJ2-3; 9 nucleotides match TRBD2. V lost 7 bases and J lost 2; bases outside the gene matches: 13. Germline V gene lookup returns CDR1 SNHLY and CDR2 FYNNEI. This CDR3 comprises 17 residues. The CDR3 region is CASNPTTEREVTDTQYF. The CDR3 DNA sequence: TGTGCCAGCAACCCCACGACTGAGCGGGAGGTCACAGATACGCAGTATTTT. Full variable domain (missing parts from reference TRBV2 and TRBJ2-3): EPEVTQTPSHQVTQMGQEVILRCVPISNHLYFYWYRQILGQKVEFLVSFYNNEISEKSEIFDDQFSVERPDGSNFTLKIRSTKLEDSAMYFCASNPTTEREVTDTQYFGPGTRLTVL.

This rearrangement joins TRBV10-3 to TRBJ2-5, with 7 bases matching TRBD2. Looked up from germline, CDR1 is ENHRY and CDR2 is SYGVKD. V dropped 0 bases and J dropped 6; count of bases not matched to a gene: 1. The CDR3 has 13 residues. CDR3 DNA sequence: TGTGCCATCAGTGAGTCGGGGGGGAAGACCCAGTACTTC. It codes for CAISESGGKTQYF.

This clonotype appeared a few times. This chain links TRBV12-3 or TRBV12-4 with TRBJ2-2; 9 bases are a match to TRBD1. The CDR3 extends over 15 amino acids. V dropped 4 bases and J dropped 5; count of bases not matched to a gene: 5. In DNA, the CDR3 is TGTGCCAGCAGTTCTGACAGGGGGTATACCGGGGAGCTGTTTTTT. This codes for CASSSDRGYTGELFF.

The table lists this clonotype with many counts. This chain connects TRBV6-2 or TRBV6-3 to TRBJ2-1; 10 nucleotides align to TRBD1. From germline, CDR1 is MNHEY and CDR2 SVGEGT. The CDR3 length is 17 residues. Trimming cost V 6 bases and J 7 bases; bases outside gene matches: 15. CDR3 loop: CASSFPTGGVGINEQFF. In DNA form, the CDR3 reads TGTGCCAGCAGCTTTCCGACAGGGGGCGTTGGTATAAATGAGCAGTTCTTC.

Many counts were recorded for this clonotype. This sequence joins TRBV12-3 or TRBV12-4 and TRBJ2-5, with D uncertain. The V end was cut by 8 bases, the J end by 3 bases, with 13 bases between. The CDR3 extends over 13 amino acids. Here the CDR3 reads CASGYGPKETQYF. In DNA, the CDR3 is TGTGCCAGCGGGTACGGGCCAAAAGAGACCCAGTACTTC.

This clonotype occurred many times. The V and J genes are TRBV7-2 and TRBJ2-2, with D uncertain. The germline CDR1 and CDR2 sequences are SGHTA and FQGNSA. The CDR3 totals 14 residues. V lost 1 base, J lost 4 bases, and 7 bases lay in between. In DNA, the CDR3 is TGTGCCAGCAGCTTAGATTACACCACCGGGGAGCTGTTTTTT. Protein sequence: CASSLDYTTGELFF.

This clonotype was picked up many times. This chain joins TRBV7-8 and TRBJ2-3, with D perhaps matching TRBD2 (5 bases). Germline V gene sequence: CDR1 SGHVS, CDR2 FQNEAQ. Trimming shortened V by 1 base and J by 1 base, and 15 bases separated the two germline ends. The CDR3 runs 17 residues. This chain's CDR3 is CASSLERSPVGTDTQYF. In nucleotides, the CDR3 is TGTGCCAGCAGCTTAGAGCGGTCCCCCGTAGGCACAGATACGCAGTATTTT.

The table lists this clonotype with many counts. This rearrangement joins TRBV6-1 to TRBJ1-6; perhaps TRBD1 as D (5 bases). The CDR3 is 16 amino acids. CDR1 and CDR2 from the germline V gene are MNHNS and SASEGT. Trimming pared 6 bases from V and 12 bases from J, leaving 24 bases between. DNA for the CDR3: TGTGCCAGCAGGGGGGGATGGGTGTCGTATTCGGGACCCCTCCACTTT. Protein sequence: CASRGGWVSYSGPLHF.

This clonotype showed up just a few times. CDR3 region: CASSRRDGTEAFF. The CDR3 DNA sequence: TGTGCCAGCAGCCGTCGAGACGGCACTGAAGCTTTCTTT. This sequence joins TRBV16 and TRBJ1-1; D call uncertain. V lost 4 bases and J 4 bases, leaving 10 bases between the germline ends. Germline loops: CDR1 KGHSY, CDR2 FQNENV. CDR3 length equals 13 residues.

V gene TRBV7-2 combines with J gene TRBJ2-5; 10 bases match TRBD2. Germline V gene data show CDR1 as SGHTA and CDR2 as FQGNSA. V dropped 7 bases and J dropped 3; count of bases not matched to a gene: 8. The CDR3 totals 15 residues. The chain's CDR3 is CASTMTSGLKETQYF. Written as DNA, the CDR3 is TGTGCCAGCACCATGACTAGCGGGTTAAAAGAGACCCAGTACTTC. Supplemented by reference TRBV7-2 and TRBJ2-5, the full variable domain reads GAGVSQSPSNKVTEKGKDVELRCDPISGHTALYWYRQSLGQGLEFLIYFQGNSAPDKSGLPSDRFSAERTGGSVSTLTIQRTQQEDSAVYLCASTMTSGLKETQYFGPGTRLLVL.

This clonotype showed up just a few times. This chain connects TRBV6-1 to TRBJ2-2; TRBD1 matches 7 bases. Germline loops: CDR1 MNHNS, CDR2 SASEGT. The CDR3 contains 16 residues. Trimming took 6 bases from V and 4 from J; bases not matched to a gene: 11. CDR3 nucleotide sequence: TGTGCCAGCAGGACAGGGTCCGAATCAGGCACCGGGGAGCTGTTTTTT. This codes for CASRTGSESGTGELFF.

The J gene is TRBJ2-7, the V gene TRBV18; D possibly corresponds to TRBD1 (5 bases). The V end was cut by 6 bases, the J end by 6 bases, with 12 bases between. CDR1 and CDR2 (germline): KGHSH, LQKENI. The CDR3 is 12 residues long. The chain's CDR3 is CASSADISEQYF. CDR3 DNA: TGTGCCAGCTCCGCGGACATCTCCGAGCAGTACTTC.

The V gene is TRBV5-1, the J gene TRBJ2-1; TRBD1 matches 7 bases. The CDR3 spans 14 residues. With 0 bases clipped from V and 6 bases from J, the junction kept 3 bases outside the gene matches. CDR1 is SGHRS, CDR2 YFSETQ, per germline. In DNA, the CDR3 is TGCGCCAGCAGCTTGGGACAGGGATCCAATGAGCAGTTCTTC. It encodes CASSLGQGSNEQFF.

The CDR3 DNA reads as TGCGCCAGCAGCCCCGACAGGATCCAAGAGACCCAGTACTTC. This sequence encodes CASSPDRIQETQYF. This chain connects TRBV5-1 to TRBJ2-5; a possible D gene is TRBD1 (6 bases). CDR3 size: 14 residues. V was clipped by 4 bases and J by 1 base, with 11 bases between them. The V gene's germline CDR1 is SGHRS and CDR2 YFSETQ.

This clonotype occurred many times. CDR3 DNA: TGTGCCAGCAGCTTGAGTAAGGGGGCAGAGACCCAGTACTTC. The encoded protein is CASSLSKGAETQYF. The gene calls are TRBV7-2 and TRBJ2-5; TRBD1 aligns across 7 bases. V lost 3 bases to trimming and J lost 4 bases; unmatched junction nucleotides: 5. This CDR3 has 14 amino acids. Looked up from germline, CDR1 is SGHTA and CDR2 is FQGNSA.

At least ten counts were recorded for this clonotype. The chain employs TRBV11-2 and TRBJ2-5; no firm D call. Germline V CDR1 and CDR2: SGHAT, FQNNGV. This CDR3 contains 13 residues. Trimming stripped 0 bases from V and 5 bases from J, with 7 bases between. The CDR3 nucleotides are TGTGCCAGCAGCTTAGACTCGGCGGAGACCCAGTACTTC. As protein: CASSLDSAETQYF.

This clonotype showed up many times. The V gene is TRBV2, the J gene TRBJ2-1; D is undetermined. The ends were cut back, 2 bases at V and 9 bases at J, with 2 bases in the middle. CDR1 SNHLY and CDR2 FYNNEI come from the germline V gene. The CDR3 covers 10 residues. The CDR3 DNA follows: TGTGCCAGCAGTGAAAGTGAGCAGTTCTTC. Its protein is CASSESEQFF.

This clonotype turned up a few times. The chain links TRBV7-2 to TRBJ2-1, with 7 nucleotides matching TRBD2. The V gene end was trimmed by 4 bases and the J gene end by 7 bases; junction bases not matched to a gene: 10. Germline CDR1 and CDR2: SGHTA and FQGNSA. CDR3 length equals 15 residues. CDR3 in DNA: TGTGCCAGCAGCTCTAGGGGAGGGAGTGAAAATGAGCAGTTCTTC. As protein: CASSSRGGSENEQFF.

The rearrangement links TRBV20-1 to TRBJ1-1; no clear D. Looked up from germline, CDR1 is DFQATT and CDR2 is SNEGSKA (reference sequence). V was pared by 3 bases and J by 6 bases, with 11 bases between. The CDR3 runs 12 residues. CDR3 residues: CSARLRVAEAFF. The CDR3 DNA is TGCAGTGCTAGGTTGAGGGTTGCTGAAGCTTTCTTT.